This passage covers 30 T cell receptor beta chains from one sample sequenced in a study of T cells in Graves' hyperthyroidism and ophthalmopathy. TCR beta CDR3 sequences were amplified from RNA transcripts. Initially, a first-round RT-PCR of the TCR CDR3 employed the HTBI primer set. MiXCR was run by TCRdb on the multiplex PCR reads, yielding one entry per CDR3 protein. The data show 250,000 to 300,000 distinct CDR3 sequences, 12% to 15% seen once. Sequencing was carried out using blood. All receptors come from a woman between 35 and 50 years old with Graves' hyperthyroidism.

Comment on this clonotype: A much larger clone lies one base from this, so it may be a read error. The rearrangement links TRBV7-9 to TRBJ2-7; 11 bases match TRBD1. CDR3 size: 15 residues. V dropped 4 bases and J dropped 5; count of bases not matched to a gene: 7. The V gene's germline CDR1 is SEHNR and CDR2 FQNEAQ (reference sequence). In DNA, the CDR3 is TGTGCCAGCAGCTGGGCCGGGACAGGGGGACACGAGCAGTACTTC. This codes for CASSWAGTGGHEQYF.

There are many counts of this clonotype. V and J are TRBV12-3 or TRBV12-4 and TRBJ1-5; no firm D call. The length of the CDR3 is 12 residues. The V end lost 5 bases, the J end lost 5 bases, and 7 bases lay between the germline ends. CDR3 loop: CASSQLDQPQHF. CDR3 bases: TGTGCCAGCAGTCAACTCGATCAGCCCCAGCATTTT.

The chain links TRBV20-1 to TRBJ2-7; 7 bases align to TRBD1. CDR3 length: 12 residues. Germline V gene data show CDR1 as DFQATT and CDR2 as SNEGSKA (reference sequence). V shed 6 bases, J shed 4 bases, and the junction held 6 bases outside the gene matches. The CDR3 bases are TGCAGTGCCACCGGGACAGTATACGAGCAGTACTTC. It translates to CSATGTVYEQYF.

In this sample, this clonotype turned up many times. The chain uses TRBV29-1 and TRBJ2-7; 13 nucleotides match TRBD2. With 7 bases clipped from V and 2 bases from J, the junction kept 2 bases outside the gene matches. CDR1 and CDR2 from the germline V gene are SQVTM and ANQGSEA. CDR3 length equals 13 residues. CDR3 sequence: CSAGTSGAYEQYF. DNA of the CDR3: TGCAGCGCTGGGACTAGCGGGGCCTACGAGCAGTACTTC.

This clonotype turned up a few times. The chain couples TRBV28 to TRBJ1-3; the D gene is possibly TRBD1 (5 bases). The CDR3 covers 15 residues. Germline V CDR1 and CDR2: MDHEN, SYDVKM. Deletions cut 3 bases from V and 4 bases from J, with 13 bases between. The chain's CDR3 is CASSFGGSGGNTIYF. The CDR3 bases are TGTGCCAGCAGTTTTGGGGGATCGGGCGGAAACACCATATATTTT.

In its sample, this clonotype was seen many times. This chain uses TRBV6-4 with TRBJ1-2, with D tentatively TRBD1 (5 bases). The CDR3 covers 14 residues. With 3 bases removed from V and 6 bases from J, the gap between germline ends came to 14 bases. Germline values: CDR1 MRHNA, CDR2 SNTAGT. The CDR3 DNA reads as TGTGCCAGCAGTGAGGGAGGGGATGGCGATGGCTACACCTTC. Protein sequence: CASSEGGDGDGYTF.

This clonotype was observed many times. This sequence joins TRBV7-9 and TRBJ2-7; possibly TRBD2 for D (5 bases). From germline, CDR1 is SEHNR and CDR2 FQNEAQ (reference sequence). This CDR3 region has 16 residues. V was shortened by 4 bases and J by 3 bases, with 19 bases between the two germline ends. CDR3: CASSSPEEGSFYEQYF. The CDR3 DNA sequence: TGTGCCAGCAGCTCCCCCGAGGAAGGGAGTTTCTACGAGCAGTACTTC. The full variable domain, rest sourced from reference TRBV7-9 and TRBJ2-7, is DTGVSQNPRHKITKRGQNVTFRCDPISEHNRLYWYRQTLGQGPEFLTYFQNEAQLEKSRLLSDRFSAERPKGSFSTLEIQRTEQGDSAMYLCASSSPEEGSFYEQYFGPGTRLTVT.

This clonotype was counted a few times. V and J are TRBV7-2 and TRBJ2-7, with 7 bases identical to TRBD2. The CDR3 totals 15 residues. V lost 1 base and J lost 4; bases outside the gene matches: 7. Germline V gives CDR1 SGHTA, CDR2 FQGNSA. CDR3 DNA: TGTGCCAGCAGCTTAGTACCGGGACTACCTTACGAGCAGTACTTC. Translated: CASSLVPGLPYEQYF.

The chain links TRBV7-8 to TRBJ2-3, with 10 bases aligning to TRBD2. CDR3 length: 15 residues. Losses at the gene ends were 5 bases for V and 4 bases for J; bases not matched to a gene: 6. Germline CDR1 is SGHVS and CDR2 is FQNEAQ. CDR3 nucleotide sequence: TGTGCCAGCAGCCAGAGCGGGAGGGCTTCAGATACGCAGTATTTT. Translating gives CASSQSGRASDTQYF.

This clonotype was seen many times. The chain is built from TRBV7-2 and TRBJ2-1; 7 bases align to TRBD2. This CDR3 has 17 amino acids. V was pared by 5 bases and J by 10 bases, with 20 bases of the junction left unmatched. Per germline, CDR1 SGHTA and CDR2 FQGNSA. CDR3 DNA: TGTGCCAGCAGCCGGCCCCTTCGCGGGAGTGGTTCGGGAGAGCAGTTCTTC. Residues: CASSRPLRGSGSGEQFF.

With regard to this clonotype: A clone one base away is much larger, so this may be a read error. V and J are TRBV11-3 and TRBJ1-1, with TRBD1 matching 7 bases. The V and J ends lost 3 bases and 4 bases, in that order; junction bases with no gene match: 20. The germline CDR1 and CDR2 sequences are SGHNT and YENEEA. This CDR3 comprises 19 residues. The CDR3 nucleotides are TGTGCCAGCAGCTTCGGGTGGGGCCGACAGGGAGGAGTGACCACTGAAGCTTTCTTT. Amino acid sequence: CASSFGWGRQGGVTTEAFF. Complete variable domain (other parts from reference TRBV11-3 and TRBJ1-1): EAGVVQSPRYKIIEKKQPVAFWCNPISGHNTLYWYLQNLGQGPELLIRYENEEAVDDSQLPKDRFSAERLKGVDSTLKIQPAELGDSAVYLCASSFGWGRQGGVTTEAFFGQGTRLTVV.

Many counts were recorded for this clonotype. This sequence joins TRBV5-5 and TRBJ1-1; 9 bases align to TRBD1. CDR1 SGHKS and CDR2 YYEKEE come from the germline V gene (reference sequence). V trimming: 2 bases; J trimming: 1 base; junction bases outside the gene matches: 3. CDR3 length: 15 amino acids. The CDR3 DNA is TGTGCCAGCAGCTTAGCGACAGGGGGGAACACTGAAGCTTTCTTT. The encoded protein is CASSLATGGNTEAFF.

This clonotype was counted many times. This sequence joins TRBV6-1 and TRBJ2-7, with D perhaps matching TRBD1 or TRBD2 (5 bases each). This CDR3 region has 17 residues. Trimming stripped 2 bases from V and 5 bases from J, with 22 bases between. Germline V gene lookup returns CDR1 MNHNS and CDR2 SASEGT. The CDR3 spells CASSEMPGTAGYNEQYF. The CDR3 bases are TGTGCCAGCAGTGAAATGCCCGGGACGGCAGGGTATAACGAGCAGTACTTC.

This clonotype appeared many times. The rearrangement joins TRBV5-1 to TRBJ2-7; D is possibly TRBD2 (5 bases). Germline V lookup: CDR1 SGHRS, CDR2 YFSETQ. The CDR3 consists of 13 residues. Trimming shortened V by 4 bases and J by 4 bases, and 12 bases separated the two germline ends. CDR3 protein: CASSEGEPYEQYF. The CDR3 DNA is TGCGCCAGCAGCGAGGGAGAACCGTACGAGCAGTACTTC.

This clonotype was picked up many times. The rearrangement uses TRBV11-1 and TRBJ2-1; the match to TRBD2 covers 12 bases. CDR1 is SGHAT and CDR2 is FQDESV in the germline V gene (reference sequence). CDR3 size: 15 residues. The trim removed 5 bases at V and 7 bases at J, leaving 6 bases unmatched. In DNA, the CDR3 is TGTGCCAGCAGCCCTAGCGGGAGGGCCTGGAATGAGCAGTTCTTC. Its protein is CASSPSGRAWNEQFF.

The sample holds many counts of this clonotype. An end of the junction differs from the germline gene, which may be a read error. The CDR3 DNA sequence: TGTGCCAGCAGAGAAGGGTCGGCGGGAGGGCCTGGGAATGAGCAGTTCTTC. Amino acids: CASREGSAGGPGNEQFF. The V call is TRBV2, the J call TRBJ2-1; 9 bases align to TRBD2. The CDR3 sequence is 17 residues long. Germline CDR1 and CDR2: SNHLY and FYNNEI.

There are a few counts of this clonotype. V usage is TRBV19 and J usage is TRBJ2-1, with 7 bases matching TRBD1. The V gene end was trimmed by 1 base and the J gene end by 7 bases; junction bases not matched to a gene: 4. The CDR3 totals 14 residues. Germline-derived CDR1 and CDR2 are LNHDA and SQIVND (reference sequence). In nucleotides, the CDR3 is TGTGCCAGTAGTATAGGGACAGGCAGAAATGAGCAGTTCTTC. It is translated as CASSIGTGRNEQFF.

This clonotype came up many times. CDR3 nucleotides: TGTGCCAGCGACAGGGACAGGGGTTACACCGGGGAGCTGTTTTTT. It translates to CASDRDRGYTGELFF. The rearrangement links TRBV12-3 or TRBV12-4 to TRBJ2-2; 10 nucleotides match TRBD1. After removal of 8 bases from V and 3 bases from J, the junction contained 6 bases not matched to a gene. The length of the CDR3 is 15 residues.

In this sample, this clonotype turned up many times. This chain links TRBV24-1 with TRBJ2-7, with D perhaps TRBD1 or TRBD2 (5 bases each). The V end lost 9 bases, the J end lost 3 bases, and 17 bases lay between the germline ends. Germline CDR1 and CDR2: KGHDR and SFDVKD. This CDR3 comprises 14 residues. CDR3 in amino acids: CATLEGMLFYEQYF. In nucleotides, the CDR3 is TGTGCCACCTTAGAGGGGATGCTCTTCTACGAGCAGTACTTC.

Concerning this clonotype itself: A much bigger clone sits one base away, suggesting this may be a read error. The chain combines TRBV5-5 with TRBJ2-3; possibly TRBD2 for D (5 bases). The CDR3 is 17 amino acids. CDR1 and CDR2 (germline): SGHKS, YYEKEE (reference sequence). The DNA of the CDR3 is TGTGCCGGCAGCTTGGAGGTCATGGGCACCGGGTCAGATACGCAGTATTTT. The encoded protein is CAGSLEVMGTGSDTQYF.

The genes are TRBV3-1 and TRBJ2-5; possibly TRBD2 for D (6 bases). Germline V gene data show CDR1 as LGHDT and CDR2 as YNNKEL (reference sequence). CDR3 length: 14 residues. V shed 1 base and J shed 2 bases, with 8 bases lying between them. This CDR3 is CASSQVGGQETQYF. CDR3 sequence (DNA): TGTGCCAGCAGCCAAGTCGGAGGGCAAGAGACCCAGTACTTC.

This clonotype has at least ten counts. V usage is TRBV5-1 and J usage is TRBJ2-3; a weak D match, TRBD2 (5 bases). The CDR3 extends over 13 amino acids. Germline V gene sequence: CDR1 SGHRS, CDR2 YFSETQ. Deletions cut 4 bases from V and 5 bases from J, with 11 bases between. CDR3 amino acids: CASSTGRGDTQYF. CDR3 nucleotides: TGCGCCAGCAGCACCGGACGGGGAGATACGCAGTATTTT. The full variable domain, in which reference TRBV5-1 and TRBJ2-3 provide the parts outside the CDR3, is KAGVTQTPRYLIKTRGQQVTLSCSPISGHRSVSWYQQTPGQGLQFLFEYFSETQRNKGNFPGRFSGRQFSNSRSEMNVSTLELGDSALYLCASSTGRGDTQYFGPGTRLTVL.

This clonotype has more than one count but fewer than ten. This sequence joins TRBV4-1 and TRBJ1-2; the D gene is possibly TRBD1 (5 bases). The V and J ends lost 3 bases and 3 bases respectively, with 11 bases between them. The CDR3 has 14 residues. From germline, CDR1 is MGHRA and CDR2 YSYEKL. Here the CDR3 DNA reads TGCGCCAGCAGCCAGCCGACAGCCGACTATGGCTACACCTTC. It yields the protein CASSQPTADYGYTF.

CDR3 bases: TGTGCCAGCAACTTGGTGAGAGCCGGGGAGCTGTTTTTT. Translated, it gives CASNLVRAGELFF. The rearrangement links TRBV11-3 to TRBJ2-2; D remains unclear. The V gene's germline CDR1 is SGHNT and CDR2 YENEEA. CDR3 size: 13 residues. V was cut by 7 bases and J by 6 bases, with 12 bases left in between.

This clonotype was recorded at least ten times. The chain has TRBV6-1 and TRBJ2-7; 8 nucleotides agree with TRBD1. V was pared by 7 bases and J by 3 bases, with 8 bases of the junction left unmatched. Per germline, CDR1 MNHNS and CDR2 SASEGT. CDR3 size: 14 residues. DNA for the CDR3: TGTGCCAGCACAAGGGCAGGGGGCAACTACGAGCAGTACTTC. Its translation: CASTRAGGNYEQYF.

This clonotype was found many times. In nucleotides, the CDR3 is TGTGCCAGCACCGCGAATAGCGGGCCCTACGAGCAGTACTTC. Amino acid sequence: CASTANSGPYEQYF. The V call is TRBV13, the J call TRBJ2-7; TRBD2 matches 7 bases. J gave up 2 bases and V 7 bases, and 8 bases lay outside the gene matches. The CDR3 has 14 amino acids. Germline CDR1 is PRHDT and CDR2 is FYEKMQ (reference sequence). Supplemented by reference TRBV13 and TRBJ2-7, the full variable domain reads AAGVIQSPRHLIKEKRETATLKCYPIPRHDTVYWYQQGPGQDPQFLISFYEKMQSDKGSIPDRFSAQQFSDYHSELNMSSLELGDSALYFCASTANSGPYEQYFGPGTRLTVT.

This clonotype has a count of ten or more. This rearrangement joins TRBV6-1 to TRBJ1-5; D gene ambiguous. The germline V gene has CDR1 MNHNS and CDR2 SASEGT. This CDR3 region has 16 residues. Trimming left V 8 bases short and J 0 bases short, with 17 bases between. CDR3 amino acids: CASENTYRLSNQPQHF. CDR3 DNA: TGTGCCAGCGAGAACACGTACCGCCTTAGCAATCAGCCCCAGCATTTT.

This clonotype has a handful of counts. The genes are TRBV5-6 and TRBJ2-7; 8 bases align to TRBD2. Germline lookup yields CDR1 SGHDT and CDR2 YYEEEE. The CDR3 has 17 residues. V was pared by 3 bases and J by 3 bases, with 14 bases of the junction left unmatched. CDR3: CASSSRGLVLAGYEQYF. DNA for the CDR3: TGTGCCAGCAGCTCCCGGGGACTAGTGCTGGCGGGCTACGAGCAGTACTTC. Full variable domain (remainder filled in from reference TRBV5-6 and TRBJ2-7): DAGVTQSPTHLIKTRGQQVTLRCSPKSGHDTVSWYQQALGQGPQFIFQYYEEEERQRGNFPDRFSGHQFPNYSSELNVNALLLGDSALYLCASSSRGLVLAGYEQYFGPGTRLTVT.

This clonotype was seen only a few times. This chain uses TRBV25-1 with TRBJ1-1; D might be TRBD1 (5 bases). V lost 4 bases, J lost 6 bases, and 12 bases lay in between. There are 13 residues in the CDR3. Germline-derived CDR1 and CDR2 are MGHDK and SYGVNS. The CDR3 DNA reads as TGTGCCAGCAGTGGGGGCGTGGGATCTGAAGCTTTCTTT. Protein: CASSGGVGSEAFF.

This chain links TRBV24-1 with TRBJ2-2; D ambiguous. The germline V gene has CDR1 KGHDR and CDR2 SFDVKD. Between the trimmed V and J ends, which lost 3 bases and 5 bases, there was a span of 6 bases. This CDR3 has 13 residues. The CDR3, as DNA: TGTGCCACCAGTGATCCAGTAACCGGGGAGCTGTTTTTT. This codes for CATSDPVTGELFF.